The 7 T cell receptor beta chains below all came from one sample that was sequenced in a study of blood T cell repertoires in COVID-19. Assay used: immunoSEQ multiplex PCR; TCRdb lists only in-frame clones, some missing. The sample lists about 280,000 clones, approximately 88% seen once, with 9.4% in the top ten. Sample: peripheral blood. Receptors were obtained from a man aged 18 to 29 with active or convalescent COVID-19.

The rearrangement uses TRBV6-5 and TRBJ1-2, with 8 bases aligning to TRBD1. V was pared by 0 bases and J by 6 bases, with 6 bases of the junction left unmatched. Germline V gene sequence: CDR1 MNHEY, CDR2 SVGAGI. CDR3 length equals 15 residues. The CDR3 sequence: CASSYSDRGWDGYTF. The CDR3 bases are TGTGCCAGCAGTTACTCCGACAGGGGATGGGATGGCTACACCTTC.

The chain couples TRBV19 to TRBJ1-5; the match to TRBD1 covers 8 bases. Per germline, CDR1 LNHDA and CDR2 SQIVND (reference sequence). With V trimmed by 4 bases and J by 2 bases, 13 bases remained unmatched. The CDR3 totals 18 residues. The CDR3: CASSTMDRVPAGNQPQHF. The CDR3 DNA follows: TGTGCCAGTAGTACCATGGACAGGGTGCCCGCTGGCAATCAGCCCCAGCATTTT.

The rearrangement joins TRBV6-4 to TRBJ1-6, with 7 bases that match TRBD1. CDR1 and CDR2 from the germline V gene are MRHNA and SNTAGT. With 0 bases clipped from V and 9 bases from J, the junction kept 5 bases outside the gene matches. CDR3 size: 15 residues. In DNA form, the CDR3 reads TGTGCCAGCAGTGACTCGGAGACAGGGAGTTCACCCCTCCACTTT. Protein sequence: CASSDSETGSSPLHF.

This clone was seen a single time. This sequence joins TRBV19 and TRBJ1-2, with TRBD1 as a possible D gene (5 bases). CDR1 and CDR2 (germline): LNHDA, SQIVND (reference sequence). CDR3 length: 14 amino acids. V lost 6 bases and J 3 bases, leaving 14 bases between the germline ends. CDR3 protein: CASSKGQNYYGYTF. The CDR3 coding sequence is TGTGCCAGTAGCAAGGGGCAGAACTACTATGGCTACACCTTC.

Remarks on this clone: Other DNA sequences in this specimen translate into the identical CDR3. This chain uses TRBV6-4 with TRBJ2-1; possible D gene TRBD1, 5 bases. The CDR3 has 15 amino acids. Deletions cut 2 bases from V and 1 base from J, with 9 bases between. The germline V gene has CDR1 MRHNA and CDR2 SNTAGT. In DNA form, the CDR3 reads TGTGCCAGCAGTGACAGGGGTGGTTCCTACAATGAGCAGTTCTTC. This translates into CASSDRGGSYNEQFF.

The gene calls are TRBV9 and TRBJ1-2, with 11 bases that match TRBD1. Germline V gene lookup returns CDR1 SGDLS and CDR2 YYNGEE. This CDR3 has 17 residues. J gave up 5 bases and V 0 bases, and 9 bases lay outside the gene matches. Here the CDR3 reads CASSVGRGQGEIYGYTF. The CDR3 coding sequence is TGTGCCAGCAGCGTAGGACGGGGACAGGGGGAAATTTATGGCTACACCTTC.

The V gene is TRBV2, the J gene TRBJ1-1, with D unresolved. Germline V gene data show CDR1 as SNHLY and CDR2 as FYNNEI. Trimming cost V 5 bases and J 5 bases, with 6 bases left between them. There are 11 residues in the CDR3. The CDR3 coding sequence is TGTGCCAGCAGTTGGGCAACTGAAGCTTTCTTT. Translation: CASSWATEAFF.